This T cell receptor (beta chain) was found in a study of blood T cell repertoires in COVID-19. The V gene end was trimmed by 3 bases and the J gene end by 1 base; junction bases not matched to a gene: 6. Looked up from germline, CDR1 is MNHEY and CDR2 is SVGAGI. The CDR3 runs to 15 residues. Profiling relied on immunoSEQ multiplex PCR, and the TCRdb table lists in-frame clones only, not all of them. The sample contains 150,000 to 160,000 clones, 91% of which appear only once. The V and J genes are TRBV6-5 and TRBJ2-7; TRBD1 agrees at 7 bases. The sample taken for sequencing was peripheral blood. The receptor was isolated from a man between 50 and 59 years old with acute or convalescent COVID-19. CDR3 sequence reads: CASSYSMGQSYEQYF. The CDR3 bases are TGTGCCAGCAGTTATTCGATGGGACAGTCCTACGAGCAGTACTTC.